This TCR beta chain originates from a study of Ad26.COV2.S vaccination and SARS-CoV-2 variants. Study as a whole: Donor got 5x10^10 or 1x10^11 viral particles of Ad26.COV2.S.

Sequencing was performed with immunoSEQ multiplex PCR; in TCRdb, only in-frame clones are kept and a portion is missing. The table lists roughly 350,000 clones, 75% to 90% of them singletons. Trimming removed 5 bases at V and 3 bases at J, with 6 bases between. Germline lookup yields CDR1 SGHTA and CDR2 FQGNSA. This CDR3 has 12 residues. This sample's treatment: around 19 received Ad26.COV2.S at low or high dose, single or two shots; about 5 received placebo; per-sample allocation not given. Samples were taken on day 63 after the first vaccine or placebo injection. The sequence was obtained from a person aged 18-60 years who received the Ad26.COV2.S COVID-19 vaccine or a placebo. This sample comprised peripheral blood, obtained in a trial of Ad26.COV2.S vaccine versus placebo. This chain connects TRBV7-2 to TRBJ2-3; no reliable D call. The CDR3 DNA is TGTGCCAGCAGCGGTCTGACAGATACGCAGTATTTT. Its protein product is CASSGLTDTQYF.